These 4 T cell receptor beta chains were all obtained from the same sample, sequenced in a study of blood T cell repertoires in COVID-19. Using immunoSEQ multiplex PCR, the repertoire was profiled, and TCRdb retains in-frame clones only, with some absent. The data contain 65,000 to 75,000 clones, roughly nine tenths of them seen just once; the ten biggest clones take up less than 5.5%. The sample was peripheral blood. Receptors were obtained from a woman aged 45 to 65 with active COVID-19.

The chain joins TRBV28 to TRBJ2-7; 9 nucleotides line up with TRBD2. This CDR3 is 13 amino acids long. Germline lookup yields CDR1 MDHEN and CDR2 SYDVKM. With V trimmed by 7 bases and J by 4 bases, 5 bases remained unmatched. CDR3 in DNA: TGTGCCAGCACTATAGCGGGAGTTTACGAGCAGTACTTC. This sequence encodes CASTIAGVYEQYF.

This chain links TRBV7-2 with TRBJ2-1; 13 bases agree with TRBD2. The CDR3 runs to 16 residues. Per the germline V gene, CDR1 is SGHTA and CDR2 is FQGNSA. V shed 5 bases and J 7 bases; nucleotides not matched to a gene: 8. The CDR3 region is CASSPLRLAGGNEQFF. In DNA form, the CDR3 reads TGTGCCAGCAGCCCCCTCCGACTAGCGGGAGGAAATGAGCAGTTCTTC. Full variable domain (rest looked up from reference TRBV7-2 and TRBJ2-1): GAGVSQSPSNKVTEKGKDVELRCDPISGHTALYWYRQSLGQGLEFLIYFQGNSAPDKSGLPSDRFSAERTGGSVSTLTIQRTQQEDSAVYLCASSPLRLAGGNEQFFGPGTRLTVL.

The chain employs TRBV10-1 and TRBJ1-1; D is unclear. Trimming took 3 bases from V and 0 from J, leaving 11 bases between them. From germline, CDR1 is WNHNN and CDR2 SYGVQD (reference sequence). This CDR3 is 15 amino acids long. CDR3 amino acids: CASSEEVGLNTEAFF. The DNA of the CDR3 is TGCGCCAGCAGTGAAGAGGTAGGCCTGAACACTGAAGCTTTCTTT.

The chain couples TRBV6-5 to TRBJ2-7, with 12 bases matching TRBD2. V shed 4 bases and J 4 bases; nucleotides not matched to a gene: 8. The length of the CDR3 is 16 residues. The germline V gene has CDR1 MNHEY and CDR2 SVGAGI. CDR3 region: CASSSRLAGGKYEQYF. CDR3 nucleotides: TGTGCCAGCAGTTCTCGGCTAGCGGGAGGGAAGTACGAGCAGTACTTC.